This T cell receptor (beta chain) is drawn from a study of graft-versus-host responses after intestinal transplantation. Overall study: Each of the recipients got a multivisceral, liver-intestinal, or isolated intestinal transplant. Tacrolimus and steroids were given for 2 to 4 years to all recipients after anti-thymocyte globulin induction.

Study results and limitations: Association was observed between peak circulating GvH clone levels and early post-transplant HvG declines. Researchers found GvH clones in recipient marrow, and some showed up first in ileum or blood.

Trimming removed 3 bases from V and 2 bases from J, with 10 bases in between. Germline V CDR1 and CDR2: KGHSH, LQKENI. The CDR3 has 14 residues. Clones were read by immunoSEQ multiplex PCR, and TCRdb kept only the in-frame ones, dropping some. The sample includes under 95,000 clones, roughly 90% of them seen just once. With regard to this clone: Antigen: not known. The sample contains more than one DNA sequence encoding this CDR3.

The sample consisted of unstimulated CD4+ T cells sorted from spleen or lymph node cells, taken before transplant. This receptor was taken from a human donor who was the organ donor for an intestinal transplant. The J gene is TRBJ1-1, the V gene TRBV18; D may be TRBD1 (5 bases). CDR3 protein: CASSPGGGNTEAFF. DNA for the CDR3: TGTGCCAGCTCACCGGGGGGGGGTAACACTGAAGCTTTCTTT.